Presented here are 27 T cell receptor beta chains from one specimen sequenced in a study of beta chain features in type 1 diabetes. All of the isolated RNA was reverse transcribed, so expressed TCRB transcripts were sequenced. Some clones are missing from TCRdb's copy, which holds only in-frame ones; the method was immunoSEQ multiplex PCR. This sample has roughly 150,000 clones; about 7.3% occur once, and the top ten carry approximately 0.65%. Sequenced: central memory CD4+ T cells from blood. The receptor set was obtained from a man aged 18 to 30 in good health.

This clone was seen a handful of times. This chain joins TRBV19 and TRBJ2-5; the match to TRBD2 covers 7 bases. With 5 bases clipped from V and 5 bases from J, the junction kept 11 bases outside the gene matches. CDR1 and CDR2 (germline): LNHDA, SQIVND (reference sequence). This CDR3 is built from 15 residues. In DNA, the CDR3 is TGTGCCAGTAGTCCCCAGCGGGACCTCGGGGAGACCCAGTACTTC. Translated: CASSPQRDLGETQYF.

The rearrangement uses TRBV7-2 and TRBJ2-3; TRBD2 is a possible D gene (6 bases). V was pared by 5 bases and J by 2 bases, with 17 bases between. This CDR3 is 16 amino acids long. Per germline, CDR1 SGHTA and CDR2 FQGNSA. CDR3 nucleotide sequence: TGTGCCAGCAGCAATCGACTAGTAACCTTCACAGATACGCAGTATTTT. Translating gives CASSNRLVTFTDTQYF.

A few counts support this clone. J is TRBJ1-2 and V is TRBV30; D perhaps matches TRBD1 (5 bases). The V end lost 0 bases, the J end lost 5 bases, and 22 bases lay between the germline ends. Germline CDR1 and CDR2: GTSNPN and SVGIG (reference sequence). The CDR3 is made up of 17 amino acids. The CDR3 loop is CAWSVRGGFGGRYGYTF. As DNA, the CDR3 is TGTGCCTGGAGTGTACGGGGCGGGTTCGGGGGTCGGTATGGCTACACCTTC.

The table lists this clone with a few counts. The J gene is TRBJ2-3, the V gene TRBV19; no firm D call. The CDR3 consists of 11 residues. Trimming removed 10 bases from V and 6 bases from J, with 11 bases in between. Germline CDR1 LNHDA, CDR2 SQIVND (reference sequence). The CDR3 spells CAIRIGDTQYF. CDR3 in DNA: TGTGCCATCCGAATCGGGGATACGCAGTATTTT.

This clone was seen a handful of times. V and J are TRBV7-3 and TRBJ2-1, with TRBD2 matching over 7 bases. V gave up 3 bases and J gave up 9 bases; unmatched junction bases: 8. In germline, CDR1 is SGHTA, CDR2 FQGTGA. The CDR3 covers 14 residues. CDR3 sequence (DNA): TGTGCCAGCAGCTTGACTTCTAGCGGCAGTGAGCAGTTCTTC. Translating it yields CASSLTSSGSEQFF.

This clone has a count of ten or more. The rearrangement links TRBV18 to TRBJ1-4, with 9 bases matching TRBD1. CDR1 is KGHSH, CDR2 LQKENI, per germline. The CDR3 is 15 residues long. The V and J ends lost 3 bases and 4 bases, in that order; junction bases with no gene match: 3. The CDR3 spells CASSPPGQGNEKLFF. CDR3 coding DNA: TGTGCCAGCTCACCCCCGGGACAGGGTAATGAAAAACTGTTTTTT.

The J gene is TRBJ2-1, the V gene TRBV7-6; TRBD2 is a possible D gene (7 bases). This CDR3 contains 15 residues. V lost 3 bases, J lost 6 bases, and 15 bases lay in between. Per germline, CDR1 SGHVS and CDR2 FNYEAQ. CDR3 bases: TGTGCCAGCAGCTTGGGGGGGACATATGGCAATGAGCAGTTCTTC. Protein sequence: CASSLGGTYGNEQFF.

This sequence joins TRBV18 and TRBJ1-4; unclear D gene. Germline V gene sequence: CDR1 KGHSH, CDR2 LQKENI. The CDR3 runs to 15 residues. Trimming removed 3 bases at V and 3 bases at J, with 11 bases between. The CDR3 loop is CASSPAQSSNEKLFF. The CDR3 region has the DNA TGTGCCAGCTCACCGGCACAGAGCTCTAATGAAAAACTGTTTTTT. The variable domain in full, completed from reference TRBV18 and TRBJ1-4, reads NAGVMQNPRHLVRRRGQEARLRCSPMKGHSHVYWYRQLPEEGLKFMVYLQKENIIDESGMPKERFSAEFPKEGPSILRIQQVVRGDSAAYFCASSPAQSSNEKLFFGSGTQLSVL.

There are a few counts of this clone. The chain couples TRBV7-2 to TRBJ2-3, with D perhaps matching TRBD2 (5 bases). V lost 5 bases and J lost 2, with 8 bases in between. The CDR3 length is 13 residues. Looked up from germline, CDR1 is SGHTA and CDR2 is FQGNSA. This CDR3 is CASSKEVTDTQYF. CDR3 bases: TGTGCCAGCAGCAAGGAGGTCACAGATACGCAGTATTTT.

This clone was recorded a few times. V usage is TRBV7-2 and J usage is TRBJ2-7; a weak D match, TRBD1 (6 bases). V lost 3 bases and J lost 6, with 9 bases in between. Per the germline V gene, CDR1 is SGHTA and CDR2 is FQGNSA. This CDR3 has 12 residues. In DNA form, the CDR3 reads TGTGCCAGCAGCTTCTACAGGGCCGAGCAGTACTTC. This encodes CASSFYRAEQYF.

The CDR3 DNA reads TGTGCCAGCAGCTACACGGGGGGGTGGTACAATGAGCAGTTCTTC. Translation gives CASSYTGGWYNEQFF. J is TRBJ2-1 and V is TRBV5-6, with 8 nucleotides matching TRBD2. Germline V gene sequence: CDR1 SGHDT, CDR2 YYEEEE. The CDR3 spans 15 residues. Trimming removed 3 bases from V and 4 bases from J; junction bases left unmatched: 6. Combining the CDR3 with reference TRBV5-6 and TRBJ2-1 gives the whole variable domain DAGVTQSPTHLIKTRGQQVTLRCSPKSGHDTVSWYQQALGQGPQFIFQYYEEEERQRGNFPDRFSGHQFPNYSSELNVNALLLGDSALYLCASSYTGGWYNEQFFGPGTRLTVL.

The rearrangement uses TRBV28 and TRBJ1-2, with 8 positions matching TRBD1. Germline trimming cut 2 bases from V and 7 bases from J; bases unmatched to any gene: 6. The CDR3 length is 14 residues. Germline V gene lookup returns CDR1 MDHEN and CDR2 SYDVKM. The CDR3 sequence is CASSLPTGGRGYTF. CDR3 bases: TGTGCCAGCAGTTTACCAACAGGGGGACGTGGCTACACCTTC.

The J gene is TRBJ2-3, the V gene TRBV10-3, with 8 positions matching TRBD2. In germline, CDR1 is ENHRY, CDR2 SYGVKD. The CDR3 is made up of 13 amino acids. V dropped 11 bases and J dropped 0; count of bases not matched to a gene: 4. This CDR3 reads CAGRGASTDTQYF. CDR3 DNA sequence: TGTGCCGGGCGGGGGGCTAGCACAGATACGCAGTATTTT.

This clone was observed a few times. J is TRBJ2-7 and V is TRBV19, with D maybe TRBD1 (5 bases). The V gene's germline CDR1 is LNHDA and CDR2 SQIVND (reference sequence). Trimming cost V 3 bases and J 2 bases, with 14 bases left between them. The CDR3 extends over 15 amino acids. The CDR3 DNA is TGTGCCAGTAGTATTGGGGCTTTGGGGACCTACGAGCAGTACTTC. It yields the protein CASSIGALGTYEQYF.

The chain uses TRBV9 and TRBJ1-1, with a possible D match to TRBD1 (5 bases). Trimming cost V 3 bases and J 1 base, with 13 bases left between them. Germline values: CDR1 SGDLS, CDR2 YYNGEE. This CDR3 region has 15 residues. The DNA for the CDR3 is TGTGCCAGCAGCGCCCTTCAGGGCTCGAACACTGAAGCTTTCTTT. The encoded protein is CASSALQGSNTEAFF. The full variable domain, in which reference TRBV9 and TRBJ1-1 provide the parts outside the CDR3, is DSGVTQTPKHLITATGQRVTLRCSPRSGDLSVYWYQQSLDQGLQFLIQYYNGEERAKGNILERFSAQQFPDLHSELNLSSLELGDSALYFCASSALQGSNTEAFFGQGTRLTVV.

This chain connects TRBV5-4 to TRBJ1-2, with 7 bases that match TRBD1. The CDR3 is 14 amino acids. The germline gives CDR1 SGHNT, CDR2 YYREEE (reference sequence). Trimming took 4 bases from V and 4 from J; bases not matched to a gene: 7. This chain's CDR3 is CASSAPGQPYGYTF. In nucleotides, the CDR3 is TGTGCCAGCAGCGCTCCGGGACAGCCCTATGGCTACACCTTC.

This clone was seen ten or more times. The chain joins TRBV23-1 to TRBJ2-5; D is perhaps TRBD2 (5 bases). TRBV23-1 is an ORF, with its function uncertain. V shed 0 bases and J shed 3 bases, with 8 bases lying between them. CDR3 length equals 14 residues. CDR3 coding DNA: TGCGCCAGCAGTCAATCATACGGGAAAGAGACCCAGTACTTC. It is translated as CASSQSYGKETQYF.

This clone appeared a few times. This chain uses TRBV27 with TRBJ2-7, with 7 nucleotides matching TRBD2. Germline CDR1 is MNHEY and CDR2 is SMNVEV (reference sequence). Germline trimming cut 4 bases from V and 4 bases from J; bases unmatched to any gene: 7. The CDR3 is made up of 14 amino acids. The CDR3 sequence is CASSSRFGGYEQYF. CDR3 DNA sequence: TGTGCCAGCAGTTCCAGGTTCGGGGGGTACGAGCAGTACTTC.

This clone occurred a few times. The chain has TRBV30 and TRBJ1-4; perhaps TRBD1 as D (5 bases). V lost 0 bases, J lost 0 bases, and 20 bases lay in between. CDR3 length: 19 residues. Germline lookup yields CDR1 GTSNPN and CDR2 SVGIG (reference sequence). CDR3 protein: CAWSVVRTLLPATNEKLFF. CDR3 sequence (DNA): TGTGCCTGGAGTGTTGTCCGGACACTACTTCCTGCAACTAATGAAAAACTGTTTTTT.

This clone was observed many times. The J gene is TRBJ2-3, the V gene TRBV15, with 7 bases lining up with TRBD1. Germline V CDR1 and CDR2: LNHNV, YYDKDF (reference sequence). This CDR3 is built from 14 residues. Trimming cost V 5 bases and J 2 bases; bases outside gene matches: 4. The CDR3 bases are TGTGCCACCAGCCGGGACAGTTTCACAGATACGCAGTATTTT. It is translated as CATSRDSFTDTQYF. Looking up the rest from reference TRBV15 and TRBJ2-3 gives the full variable domain: DAMVIQNPRYQVTQFGKPVTLSCSQTLNHNVMYWYQQKSSQAPKLLFHYYDKDFNNEADTPDNFQSRRPNTSFCFLDIRSPGLGDTAMYLCATSRDSFTDTQYFGPGTRLTVL.

The table lists this clone with a few counts. This chain uses TRBV6-5 with TRBJ2-7; D call uncertain. V was cut by 4 bases and J by 6 bases, with 19 bases left in between. Germline values: CDR1 MNHEY, CDR2 SVGAGI. The CDR3 covers 15 residues. CDR3 DNA: TGTGCCAGCAGTTCCGCGGAGTATGGCGAATTCGAGCAGTACTTC. Its protein product is CASSSAEYGEFEQYF.

This clone was seen more than once but under ten times. This chain uses TRBV7-2 with TRBJ2-3, with D unresolved. This CDR3 has 13 amino acids. CDR1 is SGHTA, CDR2 FQGNSA, per germline. V was cut by 5 bases and J by 5 bases, with 11 bases left in between. The CDR3 bases are TGTGCCAGCAGCCCGGTGGTTGGAGATACGCAGTATTTT. As protein: CASSPVVGDTQYF.

The chain is built from TRBV6-5 and TRBJ2-5, with TRBD1 matching 7 bases. The V and J ends lost 6 bases and 2 bases, in that order; junction bases with no gene match: 9. This CDR3 comprises 15 residues. The germline CDR1 and CDR2 sequences are MNHEY and SVGAGI. CDR3 DNA sequence: TGTGCCAGCAGACCTAGGACAGGTGGGCAAGAGACCCAGTACTTC. The encoded protein is CASRPRTGGQETQYF.

This clone was detected only a few times. The rearrangement joins TRBV11-1 to TRBJ2-2; 12 bases map to TRBD1. V lost 5 bases, J lost 7 bases, and 5 bases stayed unmatched. The CDR3 runs 15 residues. From germline, CDR1 is SGHAT and CDR2 FQDESV (reference sequence). The CDR3 region has the DNA TGTGCCAGCAGCGAGGGGACAGGGGGCAGCGGGGAGCTGTTTTTT. It encodes CASSEGTGGSGELFF.

This clone turned up a few times. This rearrangement joins TRBV19 to TRBJ2-5; 8 bases map to TRBD1. Germline CDR1 is LNHDA and CDR2 is SQIVND (reference sequence). The CDR3 is made up of 13 amino acids. J lost 1 base, V lost 10 bases, and 5 bases had no gene match. CDR3 amino acids: CATRQGSQETQYF. CDR3 bases: TGTGCCACCAGACAGGGGTCCCAAGAGACCCAGTACTTC.

The V gene is TRBV7-9, the J gene TRBJ2-3; TRBD2 is a possible D gene (5 bases). CDR1 and CDR2 from the germline V gene are SEHNR and FQNEAQ (reference sequence). CDR3 length equals 14 residues. V lost 5 bases to trimming and J lost 7 bases, with 16 bases between them. The chain's CDR3 is CASSLLESGYTQYF. CDR3 nucleotide sequence: TGTGCCAGCAGCCTACTAGAGAGCGGATATACGCAGTATTTT.

The rearrangement uses TRBV7-8 and TRBJ2-5, with 11 positions matching TRBD1. The CDR3 length is 15 residues. Germline trimming cut 6 bases from V and 4 bases from J; bases unmatched to any gene: 7. Per germline, CDR1 SGHVS and CDR2 FQNEAQ. The CDR3 sequence: CASSHGTGGRETQYF. CDR3 sequence (DNA): TGTGCCAGCAGTCACGGGACAGGGGGGAGAGAGACCCAGTACTTC.